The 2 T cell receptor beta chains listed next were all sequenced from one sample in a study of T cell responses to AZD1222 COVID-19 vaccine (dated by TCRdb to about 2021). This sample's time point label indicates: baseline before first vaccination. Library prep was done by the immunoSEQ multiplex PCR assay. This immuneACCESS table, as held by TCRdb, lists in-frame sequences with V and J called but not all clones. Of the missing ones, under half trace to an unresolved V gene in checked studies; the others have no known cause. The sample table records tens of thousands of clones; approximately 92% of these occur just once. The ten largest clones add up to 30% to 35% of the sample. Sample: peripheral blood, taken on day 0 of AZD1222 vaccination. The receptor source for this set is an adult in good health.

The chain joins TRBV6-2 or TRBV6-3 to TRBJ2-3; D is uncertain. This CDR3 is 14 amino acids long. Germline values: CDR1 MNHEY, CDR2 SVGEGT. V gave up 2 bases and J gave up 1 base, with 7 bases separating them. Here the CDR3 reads CASSYTDRTDTQYF. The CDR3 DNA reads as TGTGCCAGCAGTTACACGGATCGCACAGATACGCAGTATTTT.

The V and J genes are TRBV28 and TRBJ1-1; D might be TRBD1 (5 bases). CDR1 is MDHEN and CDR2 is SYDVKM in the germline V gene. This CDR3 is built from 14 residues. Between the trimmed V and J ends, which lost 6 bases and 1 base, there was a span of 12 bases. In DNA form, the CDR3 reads TGTGCCAGCAGGAAGGACACCTCGAACACTGAAGCTTTCTTT. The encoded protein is CASRKDTSNTEAFF.